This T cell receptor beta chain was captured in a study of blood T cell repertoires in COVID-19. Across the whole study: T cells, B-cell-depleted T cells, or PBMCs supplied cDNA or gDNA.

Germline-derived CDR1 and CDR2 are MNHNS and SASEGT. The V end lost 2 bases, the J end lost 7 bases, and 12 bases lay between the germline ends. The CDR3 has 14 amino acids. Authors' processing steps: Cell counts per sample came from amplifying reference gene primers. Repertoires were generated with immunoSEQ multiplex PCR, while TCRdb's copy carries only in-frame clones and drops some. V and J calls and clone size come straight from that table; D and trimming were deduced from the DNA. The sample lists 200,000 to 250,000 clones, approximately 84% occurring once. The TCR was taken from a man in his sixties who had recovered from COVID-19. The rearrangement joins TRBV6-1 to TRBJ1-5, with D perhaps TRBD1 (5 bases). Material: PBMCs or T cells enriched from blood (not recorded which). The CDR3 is CASSEYRTSQPQHF. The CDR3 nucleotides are TGTGCCAGCAGTGAATACAGGACCTCCCAGCCCCAGCATTTT.